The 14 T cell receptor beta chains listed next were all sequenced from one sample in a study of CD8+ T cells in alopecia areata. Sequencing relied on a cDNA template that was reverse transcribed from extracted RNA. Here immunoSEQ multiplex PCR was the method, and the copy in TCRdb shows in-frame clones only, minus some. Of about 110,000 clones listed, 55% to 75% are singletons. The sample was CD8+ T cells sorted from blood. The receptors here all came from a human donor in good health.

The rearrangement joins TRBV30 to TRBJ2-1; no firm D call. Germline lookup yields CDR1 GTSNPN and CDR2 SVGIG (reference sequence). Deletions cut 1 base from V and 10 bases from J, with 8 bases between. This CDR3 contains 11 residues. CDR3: CAWSEVLEQFF. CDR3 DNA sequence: TGTGCCTGGAGTGAGGTATTGGAGCAGTTCTTC.

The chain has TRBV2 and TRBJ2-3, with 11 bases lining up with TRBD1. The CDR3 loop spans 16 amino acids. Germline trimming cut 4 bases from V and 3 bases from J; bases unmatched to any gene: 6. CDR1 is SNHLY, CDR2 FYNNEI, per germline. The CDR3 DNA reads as TGTGCCAGCAGTGTGGGGACAGGGGGAGAGACAGATACGCAGTATTTT. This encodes CASSVGTGGETDTQYF.

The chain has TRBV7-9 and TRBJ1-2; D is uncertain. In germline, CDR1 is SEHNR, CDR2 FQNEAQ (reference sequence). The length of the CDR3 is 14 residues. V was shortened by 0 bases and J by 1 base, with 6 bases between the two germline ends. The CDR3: CASSLANDNYGYTF. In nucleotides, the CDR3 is TGTGCCAGCAGCTTAGCGAACGATAACTATGGCTACACCTTC.

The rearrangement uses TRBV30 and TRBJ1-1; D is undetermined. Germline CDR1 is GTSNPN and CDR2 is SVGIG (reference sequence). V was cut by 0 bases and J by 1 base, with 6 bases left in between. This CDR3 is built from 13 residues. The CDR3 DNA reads TGTGCCTGGAGTGTGACAAAGAACACTGAAGCTTTCTTT. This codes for CAWSVTKNTEAFF.

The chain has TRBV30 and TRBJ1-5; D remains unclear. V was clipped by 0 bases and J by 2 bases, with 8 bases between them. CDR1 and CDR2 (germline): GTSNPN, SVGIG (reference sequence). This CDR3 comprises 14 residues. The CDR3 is CAWSVLGGNQPQHF. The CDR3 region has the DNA TGTGCCTGGAGTGTACTTGGAGGCAATCAGCCCCAGCATTTT.

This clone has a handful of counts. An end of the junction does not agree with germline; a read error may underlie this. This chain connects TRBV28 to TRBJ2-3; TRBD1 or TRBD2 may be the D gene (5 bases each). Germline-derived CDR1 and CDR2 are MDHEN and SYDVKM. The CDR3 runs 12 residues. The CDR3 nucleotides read TGTGCCAGCAGTTTATTGAGGTACGGGACGAATTTT. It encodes CASSLLRYGTNF. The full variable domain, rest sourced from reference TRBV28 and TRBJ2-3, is DVKVTQSSRYLVKRTGEKVFLECVQDMDHENMFWYRQDPGLGLRLIYFSYDVKMKEKGDIPEGYSVSREKKERFSLILESASTNQTSMYLCASSLLRYGTNFGPGTRLTVL.

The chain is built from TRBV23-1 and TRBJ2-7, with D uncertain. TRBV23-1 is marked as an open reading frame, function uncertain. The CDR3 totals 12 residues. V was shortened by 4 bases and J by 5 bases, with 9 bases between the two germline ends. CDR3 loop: CASSPTRHEQYF. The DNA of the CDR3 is TGCGCCAGCAGTCCTACACGGCACGAGCAGTACTTC.

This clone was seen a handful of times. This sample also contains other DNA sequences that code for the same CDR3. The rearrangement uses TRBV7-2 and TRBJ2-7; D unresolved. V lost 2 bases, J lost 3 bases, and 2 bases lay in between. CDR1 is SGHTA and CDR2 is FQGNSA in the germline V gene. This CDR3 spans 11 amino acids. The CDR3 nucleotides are TGTGCCAGCAGCTTAAGCTACGAGCAGTACTTC. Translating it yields CASSLSYEQYF.

CDR3 nucleotide sequence: TGTGCCAGCAGTTTTTCCGGGACCTCTTATAATTCACCCCTCCACTTT. Translation: CASSFSGTSYNSPLHF. J is TRBJ1-6 and V is TRBV6-6; the D gene is possibly TRBD1 (5 bases). Germline V gives CDR1 MNHNY, CDR2 SVGAGI (reference sequence). The CDR3 has 16 amino acids. The V end lost 4 bases, the J end lost 4 bases, and 14 bases lay between the germline ends.

CDR3 amino acids: CASSLGEIGISLQGETQYF. CDR3 in DNA: TGCGCCAGCAGCTTGGGAGAGATCGGTATCTCGCTCCAAGGGGAGACCCAGTACTTC. The V call is TRBV5-1, the J call TRBJ2-5; D unclear. V was cut by 0 bases and J by 5 bases, with 26 bases left in between. The length of the CDR3 is 19 residues. CDR1 is SGHRS, CDR2 YFSETQ, per germline. Variable domain in full (rest from reference TRBV5-1 and TRBJ2-5): KAGVTQTPRYLIKTRGQQVTLSCSPISGHRSVSWYQQTPGQGLQFLFEYFSETQRNKGNFPGRFSGRQFSNSRSEMNVSTLELGDSALYLCASSLGEIGISLQGETQYFGPGTRLLVL.

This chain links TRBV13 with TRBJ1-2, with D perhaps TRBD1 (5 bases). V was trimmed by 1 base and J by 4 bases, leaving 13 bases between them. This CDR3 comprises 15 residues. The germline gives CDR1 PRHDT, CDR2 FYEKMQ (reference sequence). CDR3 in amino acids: CASSLASGTAYGYTF. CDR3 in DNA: TGTGCCAGCAGCTTAGCATCGGGGACGGCCTATGGCTACACCTTC. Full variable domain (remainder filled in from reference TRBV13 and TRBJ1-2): AAGVIQSPRHLIKEKRETATLKCYPIPRHDTVYWYQQGPGQDPQFLISFYEKMQSDKGSIPDRFSAQQFSDYHSELNMSSLELGDSALYFCASSLASGTAYGYTFGSGTRLTVV.

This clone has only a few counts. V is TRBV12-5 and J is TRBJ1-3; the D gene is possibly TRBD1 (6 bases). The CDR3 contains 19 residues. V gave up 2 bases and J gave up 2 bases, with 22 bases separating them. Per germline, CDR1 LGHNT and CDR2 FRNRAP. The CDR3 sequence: CASGLLTPRGILTGNTIYF. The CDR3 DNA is TGTGCTAGTGGTTTGTTAACTCCCAGGGGTATTTTAACTGGAAACACCATATATTTT.

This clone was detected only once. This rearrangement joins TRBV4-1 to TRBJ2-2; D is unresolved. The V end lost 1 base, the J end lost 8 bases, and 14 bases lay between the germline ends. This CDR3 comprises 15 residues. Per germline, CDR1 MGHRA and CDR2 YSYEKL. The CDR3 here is CASSQGGGRWGELFF. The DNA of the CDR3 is TGCGCCAGCAGCCAAGGTGGCGGACGGTGGGGGGAGCTGTTTTTT.

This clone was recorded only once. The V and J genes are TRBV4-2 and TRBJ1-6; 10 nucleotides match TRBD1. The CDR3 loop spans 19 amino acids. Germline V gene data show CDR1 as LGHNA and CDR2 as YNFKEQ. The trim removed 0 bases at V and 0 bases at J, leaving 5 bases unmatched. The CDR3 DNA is TGTGCCAGCAGCCAAGACACCGGGACAGGGGTCTCCTATAATTCACCCCTCCACTTT. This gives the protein CASSQDTGTGVSYNSPLHF.